This is a list of T cell receptor beta chains from one sample in a study of blood T cell repertoires in COVID-19. Method: immunoSEQ multiplex PCR; TCRdb's copy keeps in-frame clones and lacks some. The sample has 350,000 to 400,000 clones, 70% to 90% seen once. Material for sequencing was PBMCs or T cells enriched from blood (not recorded which). Source of these receptors: a woman in her late teens or twenties who had recovered from COVID-19. Each CDR3 is given with its conserved first and last residue. Fields, in order: clone size, D gene, V gene, J gene, CDR3 DNA, CDR3 protein. A D gene is named only where the DNA matches it firmly. Size is stated for part of the rows, as once, few or many counts, or as a class when the clone is expanded.

.	.	TRBV11-2	TRBJ1-3	TGTGCCAGCAGCTTAGATATGGCCAGCGCTCCTTCTGGAAACACCATATATTTT	CASSLDMASAPSGNTIYF
.	.	TRBV2	TRBJ2-5	TGTGCCAGCAGACCGTTTGGGGGGCAAGAGACCCAGTACTTC	CASRPFGGQETQYF
.	.	TRBV5-1	TRBJ1-4	TGCGCCAGCAGCTTGGGCCGGGTTCTTAATGAAAAACTGTTTTTT	CASSLGRVLNEKLFF
.	.	TRBV18	TRBJ2-2	TGTGCCAGGTCTACAGGGAACACCGGGGAGCTGTTTTTT	CARSTGNTGELFF
.	.	TRBV12-5	TRBJ2-3	TGTGCTAGTGGTTTCCCCGAGGGACTGGAAAGCACAGATACGCAGTATTTT	CASGFPEGLESTDTQYF
.	TRBD1	TRBV4-1	TRBJ1-4	TGCGCCAGCAGCCAAGGCCCTGGACAGGGACCCATAGGATACTTGTCCTTT	CASSQGPGQGPIGYLSF
.	TRBD2	TRBV5-1	TRBJ2-5	TGCGCCAGCCAGGTGGGATCTAGCGGGGGCCAGACCCAGTACTTC	CASQVGSSGGQTQYF
.	.	TRBV5-4	TRBJ2-1	TGTGCCAGCAGCTCGTTGGAGGGTCGTGAGCAGTTCTTC	CASSSLEGREQFF
.	TRBD1	TRBV5-4	TRBJ1-5	TGTGCCAGCAGCATGGACAGGGCCACAGGGCAGCCCCAGCATTTT	CASSMDRATGQPQHF
.	.	TRBV7-3	TRBJ2-7	TGTGCCAGCAGCCCCCCAGGGGGGAACGAGCAGTACTTC	CASSPPGGNEQYF
.	.	TRBV27	TRBJ1-2	TGTGCCAGCAGTTCACAGCTCAACTATGGCTACACCTTC	CASSSQLNYGYTF
.	.	TRBV12-3/TRBV12-4	TRBJ2-7	TGTGCCAGCAGTTTAGCGCGAGGGTTCGAGCAGTACTTC	CASSLARGFEQYF
.	TRBD1	TRBV3-1/TRBV3-2	TRBJ1-2	TGTGCCAGCAGCCAAGAGGACAGGTATGGCTACACCTTC	CASSQEDRYGYTF
.	TRBD2	TRBV28	TRBJ2-3	TGTGCCAGCAGCCTTCCCGGGACTAGCGGGGGGGCACATACGCAGTATTTT	CASSLPGTSGGAHTQYF
.	TRBD1	TRBV25-1	TRBJ1-1	TGTGCCAGCAGTTCACCCGGGACAGGGCTTAACACTGAAGCTTTCTTT	CASSSPGTGLNTEAFF
.	.	TRBV30	TRBJ1-6	TGTGCCTGGAGTGTTGGCTGGGACATGAATTCACCCCTCCACTTT	CAWSVGWDMNSPLHF
.	TRBD1	TRBV19	TRBJ1-1	TGTGCCAGTAGTAATCAGCAGGGGGCTCACACTGAAGCTTTCTTT	CASSNQQGAHTEAFF
.	.	TRBV7-3	TRBJ2-5	TGTGCCAGCAGCCCAACGGGGGTCCGAGAGACCCAGTACTTC	CASSPTGVRETQYF
once	.	TRBV27	TRBJ1-1	TGTGCCAGCCTCGGCGAGGGGAACACTGAAGCTTTCTTT	CASLGEGNTEAFF
once	.	TRBV7-6	TRBJ1-5	TGTGCCAGCAGCTTGACAGGCAATCAGCCCCAGCATTTT	CASSLTGNQPQHF
.	TRBD1	TRBV10-2	TRBJ1-2	TGCGCCAGCAGAAATACAGGGGGCGATGCTGGCTACACCTTC	CASRNTGGDAGYTF
.	TRBD1	TRBV29-1	TRBJ1-1	TGCAGCGTTGAAGATCTAATGTGGGGACAGTTGAACACTGAAGCTTTCTTT	CSVEDLMWGQLNTEAFF
.	.	TRBV19	TRBJ1-3	TGTGCCAGTACATGGTTGGCCAACTCTGGAAACACCATATATTTT	CASTWLANSGNTIYF
.	TRBD1	TRBV7-9	TRBJ2-3	TGTGCCAGCAGCTTAGTCGGGTACAGGGGGCCGGATACGCAGTATTTT	CASSLVGYRGPDTQYF
.	TRBD1	TRBV28	TRBJ1-1	TGTGCCAGCAGGACAGGGGGCACTGAAGCTTTCTTT	CASRTGGTEAFF
once	.	TRBV12-5	TRBJ2-2	TGTGCTAGTGGGGTGACAGGCGAGGTCACCGGGGAGCTGTTTTTT	CASGVTGEVTGELFF
.	.	TRBV4-1	TRBJ2-4	TGCGCCAGCAGCCAAGACAGGACAGAAAACATTCAGTACTTC	CASSQDRTENIQYF
.	TRBD1	TRBV7-3	TRBJ2-2	TGTGCCAGCAGTTTTGGGACAGGGTTGGACACCGGGGAGCTGTTTTTT	CASSFGTGLDTGELFF
.	TRBD1	TRBV29-1	TRBJ2-7	TGCAGCGCCCTCCAGGGGGTCCACGAGCAGTACTTC	CSALQGVHEQYF
.	TRBD1	TRBV11-3	TRBJ1-1	TGTGCCAGCAGCCTCAGGTTCCGGGACAGGGATCGAAACACTGAAGCTTTCTTT	CASSLRFRDRDRNTEAFF
.	.	TRBV28	TRBJ1-6	TGTGCCAGCAAAAAAGGGGACGCAGGGGCGAAGTCACCCCTCCACTTT	CASKKGDAGAKSPLHF
.	TRBD1	TRBV10-2	TRBJ1-4	TGCGCCAGCAGTGAGTCAACAGGGGCTAATGAAAAACTGTTTTTT	CASSESTGANEKLFF
.	.	TRBV6-5	TRBJ1-6	TGTGCCAGCAGTTACGTCGACAGGCGAGGTTCACCCCTCCACTTT	CASSYVDRRGSPLHF
.	.	TRBV19	TRBJ1-2	TGTGCCAGTAGTCTCCTACCAGGGACAACTGAAGGCTACACCTTC	CASSLLPGTTEGYTF
.	.	TRBV5-6	TRBJ2-1	TGTGCCAGCAGCGGGGGCGCGCGCCATGAGCAGTTCTTC	CASSGGARHEQFF
.	TRBD1	TRBV3-1/TRBV3-2	TRBJ1-2	TGTGCCAGCAGCCAATTGGGACAGGAAAACTATGGCTACACCTTC	CASSQLGQENYGYTF
.	.	TRBV29-1	TRBJ1-1	TGCAGCTTGGCACAGGGTGTGAACACTGAAGCTTTCTTT	CSLAQGVNTEAFF
.	.	TRBV7-9	TRBJ1-1	TGTGCCAGCAGCCCAACAGACCCGAGAGCTTTCTTT	CASSPTDPRAFF
.	.	TRBV5-1	TRBJ1-4	TGCGCCAGCAGCTCGGACAGTCAGAATGAAAAACTGTTTTTT	CASSSDSQNEKLFF
.	.	TRBV19	TRBJ2-1	TGTGCCAGTAGTAATTACGGGAGCTCCTACAATGAGCAGTTCTTC	CASSNYGSSYNEQFF
.	TRBD2	TRBV7-6	TRBJ2-1	TGTGCCAGCAGCGTGGTAGCGGGGGGGTCCTACAATGAGCAGTTCTTC	CASSVVAGGSYNEQFF
.	.	TRBV6-5	TRBJ2-6	TGTGCCAGCAGGTCGTACACTGGGGCCAACGTCCTGACTTTC	CASRSYTGANVLTF
.	.	TRBV11-2	TRBJ1-6	TGTGCCAGCAGCTTAGAGAGGGCGCCCTATAATTCACCCCTCCACTTT	CASSLERAPYNSPLHF
.	TRBD1	TRBV6-1	TRBJ2-7	TGTGCCAGCAGTGAACCGTGGACAGGGGCCTACGAGCAGTACTTC	CASSEPWTGAYEQYF
.	TRBD1	TRBV7-3	TRBJ2-3	TGTGCCAGCAGCCCGGACAGGGGAAACACAGATACGCAGTATTTT	CASSPDRGNTDTQYF
.	.	TRBV2	TRBJ2-3	TGTGCCAGCAGTGGTCGGGGCAGGGGCGCCGATACGCAGTATTTT	CASSGRGRGADTQYF
few	.	TRBV10-2	TRBJ1-5	TGCGCCAGCAGAGACAGCTCGGGTCAGCCCCAGCATTTT	CASRDSSGQPQHF
.	TRBD2	TRBV28	TRBJ2-3	TGTGCCAGCAGTTTATTAGGTAGCGGGGGGGCAGATACGCAGTATTTT	CASSLLGSGGADTQYF
.	.	TRBV7-3	TRBJ2-2	TGTGCCAGCAGCTTAGAAGGGGTCGGGGAGCTGTTTTTT	CASSLEGVGELFF
.	.	TRBV6-2/TRBV6-3	TRBJ2-1	TGTGCCAGCAGTCTCGAACCGGTGGATGAGCAGTTCTTC	CASSLEPVDEQFF
.	TRBD1	TRBV5-1	TRBJ1-2	TGCGCCAGCAGCCTCCCGGACAGGGTAGGATATGGCTACACCTTC	CASSLPDRVGYGYTF